The next 9 T cell receptor beta chains were all read from a single sample in a study of metastatic and nonmetastatic thyroid tumors. All patients were treatment-naive before thyroid surgery. With MiXCR, TCRdb called clones anew from the PCR reads. The data contain 40,000 or so clones, approximately 12% of them seen just once; the ten biggest clones take up more than 9%. The sequencing sample was made of blood. The receptors derive from a female donor with papillary thyroid cancer or a benign thyroid nodule (not recorded which). Some clones in this sample may be carry-over from other donors' samples.

The V gene is TRBV4-1, the J gene TRBJ1-6; D not resolved. Germline lookup yields CDR1 MGHRA and CDR2 YSYEKL. V was clipped by 3 bases and J by 9 bases, with 15 bases between them. The CDR3 runs 15 residues. The CDR3 is CASSHDGEFGSPLHF. The CDR3 DNA reads TGCGCCAGCAGCCACGACGGGGAGTTTGGTTCACCCCTCCACTTT.

In regard to this clone: A read error may account for a junction end that differs from germline. The J gene is TRBJ2-7, the V gene TRBV6-2 or TRBV6-3; D is undetermined. The germline gives CDR1 MNHEY, CDR2 SVGEGT. The CDR3 is made up of 12 amino acids. The CDR3 DNA sequence: TGTGCCAGCAGTTGCAGGTCCTACGAGCATTACTTC. Its translation is CASSCRSYEHYF.

This clone was seen ten or more times. The rearrangement uses TRBV11-1 and TRBJ1-2; a possible D gene is TRBD1 (6 bases). The CDR3 is 16 amino acids. V was clipped by 4 bases and J by 3 bases, with 18 bases between them. The V gene's germline CDR1 is SGHAT and CDR2 FQDESV (reference sequence). In nucleotides, the CDR3 is TGTGCCAGCAGCTCGAATTACAGGGTAGCGTACTATGGCTACACCTTC. It specifies CASSSNYRVAYYGYTF.

This clone showed up many times. The chain recombines TRBV28 with TRBJ2-1; TRBD1 agrees at 11 bases. CDR3 length: 15 amino acids. V was clipped by 4 bases and J by 7 bases; unmatched bases: 6. Germline CDR1 and CDR2: MDHEN and SYDVKM. The CDR3 DNA follows: TGTGCCAGCAGTTCGGACAGGGGGCTAAGGAATGAGCAGTTCTTC. Amino acids: CASSSDRGLRNEQFF.

In its sample, this clone was seen many times. The J gene is TRBJ2-5, the V gene TRBV6-2 or TRBV6-3; no reliable D call. V shed 6 bases and J shed 1 base, with 18 bases lying between them. Germline values: CDR1 MNHEY, CDR2 SVGEGT. CDR3 length: 16 amino acids. The CDR3 region is CASSPLKGTRQETQYF. For the CDR3, the DNA is TGTGCCAGCAGCCCCCTGAAGGGCACACGCCAAGAGACCCAGTACTTC.

The J gene is TRBJ1-1, the V gene TRBV9, with D hard to call. Trimming shortened V by 2 bases and J by 1 base, and 6 bases separated the two germline ends. The CDR3 spans 13 residues. CDR1 is SGDLS, CDR2 YYNGEE, per germline. CDR3 sequence: CASSVFPNTEAFF. Here the CDR3 DNA reads TGTGCCAGCAGCGTGTTTCCGAACACTGAAGCTTTCTTT.

Concerning this clone: Given a much more abundant clone one base away, this may be a read error. Other nucleotide sequences in the sample specify the same CDR3. This chain joins TRBV29-1 and TRBJ2-7; D unclear. Per the germline V gene, CDR1 is SQVTM and CDR2 is ANQGSEA. This CDR3 region has 13 residues. With 2 bases removed from V and 4 bases from J, the gap between germline ends came to 12 bases. CDR3 amino acids: CSVELGQTYEQYF. CDR3 in DNA: TGCAGCGTTGAACTTGGTCAGACATACGAGCAGTACTTC.

This clone came up once. This chain links TRBV11-2 with TRBJ2-1; TRBD2 matches 8 bases. V trimming: 0 bases; J trimming: 7 bases; junction bases outside the gene matches: 14. The germline gives CDR1 SGHAT, CDR2 FQNNGV. CDR3 length equals 18 residues. The chain's CDR3 is CASSLEAWGAGGRNEQFF. The CDR3 DNA is TGTGCCAGCAGCTTAGAAGCTTGGGGGGCGGGAGGACGTAATGAGCAGTTCTTC. The full variable domain, completed using reference TRBV11-2 and TRBJ2-1, is EAGVAQSPRYKIIEKRQSVAFWCNPISGHATLYWYQQILGQGPKLLIQFQNNGVVDDSQLPKDRFSAERLKGVDSTLKIQPAKLEDSAVYLCASSLEAWGAGGRNEQFFGPGTRLTVL.

This clone was detected many times. V gene TRBV24-1 combines with J gene TRBJ2-3, with 11 bases matching TRBD1. The CDR3 covers 16 residues. Germline V CDR1 and CDR2: KGHDR, SFDVKD. V lost 3 bases and J lost 4; bases outside the gene matches: 5. CDR3 DNA sequence: TGTGCCACCAGTGATACCGGGACAGGGGGGTCAGATACGCAGTATTTT. It yields the protein CATSDTGTGGSDTQYF.